The 18 T cell receptor beta chains given below trace back to one sample, sequenced in a study of radiotherapy plus CTLA-4 blockade in lung cancer. Using immunoSEQ multiplex PCR, the repertoire was profiled, and TCRdb retains in-frame clones only, with some absent. The sample lists roughly 73,000 clones, around 86% occurring once. The sequenced sample was peripheral blood, obtained from a patient treated with radiotherapy plus ipilimumab. Source of these receptors: a human donor with non-small cell lung cancer that progressed on radiotherapy plus ipilimumab.

This chain joins TRBV2 and TRBJ1-1; D is unresolved. This CDR3 comprises 11 residues. Germline assignment: CDR1 SNHLY and CDR2 FYNNEI. V lost 8 bases, J lost 1 base, and 5 bases lay in between. The CDR3 here is CASGANTEAFF. For the CDR3, the DNA is TGTGCCAGCGGCGCGAACACTGAAGCTTTCTTT.

J is TRBJ2-7 and V is TRBV5-4, with D maybe TRBD2 (6 bases). The germline CDR1 and CDR2 sequences are SGHNT and YYREEE (reference sequence). The CDR3 runs 14 residues. V dropped 2 bases and J dropped 3 bases, with 12 bases sitting between them. The CDR3 DNA reads TGTGCCAGCAGCTTCGCGGGGCAGATCTACGAGCAGTACGTC. It encodes CASSFAGQIYEQYV.

The chain uses TRBV5-6 and TRBJ1-1; D uncertain. Germline loops: CDR1 SGHDT, CDR2 YYEEEE. V shed 4 bases and J shed 3 bases, with 13 bases lying between them. The length of the CDR3 is 14 residues. The CDR3 spells CASSVREEYTEAFF. The CDR3 DNA reads as TGTGCCAGCAGCGTGCGGGAGGAGTACACTGAAGCTTTCTTT. The variable domain in full, with the rest retrieved from reference TRBV5-6 and TRBJ1-1, is DAGVTQSPTHLIKTRGQQVTLRCSPKSGHDTVSWYQQALGQGPQFIFQYYEEEERQRGNFPDRFSGHQFPNYSSELNVNALLLGDSALYLCASSVREEYTEAFFGQGTRLTVV.

Notes on this clone: The germline gene is not matched at one end of the junction; a read error may be the cause. V is TRBV5-4 and J is TRBJ1-2; D remains unclear. The germline V gene encodes CDR1 SGHNT and CDR2 YYREEE (reference sequence). This CDR3 spans 12 amino acids. This chain's CDR3 is CASSQTDGPVSF. Written as DNA, the CDR3 is TGTGCCAGCAGCCAGACGGACGGACCTGTCTCCTTC.

V usage is TRBV25-1 and J usage is TRBJ1-1; D is uncertain. This CDR3 spans 14 amino acids. V lost 4 bases and J lost 1, with 10 bases in between. From germline, CDR1 is MGHDK and CDR2 SYGVNS. CDR3 residues: CASSGVGQNTEAFF. The CDR3 DNA follows: TGTGCCAGCAGTGGCGTGGGCCAGAACACTGAAGCTTTCTTT.

This clone was observed once. The chain recombines TRBV6-1 with TRBJ1-1, with D unclear. CDR3 size: 13 residues. Per the germline V gene, CDR1 is MNHNS and CDR2 is SASEGT. Trimming took 7 bases from V and 0 from J, leaving 9 bases between them. The DNA for the CDR3 is TGTGCCAGCACCCAAAATCTGAACACTGAAGCTTTCTTT. It codes for CASTQNLNTEAFF.

The rearrangement joins TRBV30 to TRBJ2-4; D is possibly TRBD1 (6 bases). Germline V gives CDR1 GTSNPN, CDR2 SVGIG (reference sequence). This CDR3 contains 13 residues. Trimming took off 0 bases at V and 8 bases at J, with 11 bases between the two ends. CDR3 amino acids: CAWSVLGADIQYF. In nucleotides, the CDR3 is TGTGCCTGGAGTGTGCTGGGGGCGGACATTCAGTACTTC.

This clone was found a few times. The V gene is TRBV6-6, the J gene TRBJ2-1, with D possibly being TRBD1 (6 bases). The V gene's germline CDR1 is MNHNY and CDR2 SVGAGI (reference sequence). This CDR3 contains 15 residues. Trimming cost V 5 bases and J 0 bases, with 11 bases left between them. The CDR3 nucleotides are TGTGCCAGCAGTGCACAGGGTGACTCCTACAATGAGCAGTTCTTC. Protein: CASSAQGDSYNEQFF.

This chain uses TRBV21-1 with TRBJ2-7. TRBV21-1 is designated a pseudogene. The CDR3 is 17 amino acids. As DNA, the CDR3 is TGTGCCAGCAGCAAAGGAGCTCGGACGAACACTAAATACGAGCAGTACGTC. Translation: CASSKGARTNTKYEQYV.

The rearrangement links TRBV5-4 to TRBJ2-5; D ambiguous. CDR3 length: 13 amino acids. V lost 0 bases, J lost 1 base, and 4 bases lay in between. Germline lookup yields CDR1 SGHNT and CDR2 YYREEE (reference sequence). DNA of the CDR3: TGTGCCAGCAGCTTGGACAGCCAAGAGACCCAGTACTTC. Translated: CASSLDSQETQYF.

The chain couples TRBV19 to TRBJ2-1; TRBD2 aligns across 7 bases. CDR1 is LNHDA and CDR2 is SQIVND in the germline V gene (reference sequence). The CDR3 sequence is 15 residues long. The V gene end was trimmed by 5 bases and the J gene end by 2 bases; junction bases not matched to a gene: 6. CDR3 residues: CASSVGRAPYNEQFF. Written as DNA, the CDR3 is TGTGCCAGTAGTGTAGGGAGGGCCCCCTACAATGAGCAGTTCTTC.

This CDR3 is CASSQVEGAVYGYTF. The CDR3, as DNA: TGTGCCAGCAGCCAAGTGGAGGGTGCCGTCTATGGCTACACCTTC. The chain links TRBV4-2 to TRBJ1-2; D remains unclear. CDR1 and CDR2 (germline): LGHNA, YNFKEQ. V shed 1 base and J shed 4 bases, with 13 bases lying between them. This CDR3 is 15 amino acids long.

The rearrangement links TRBV2 to TRBJ1-5, with no clear D. CDR3 size: 16 residues. Trimming removed 4 bases from V and 3 bases from J, with 16 bases in between. The germline V gene has CDR1 SNHLY and CDR2 FYNNEI. The CDR3 sequence is CASSAIQRLHNQPQHF. In DNA, the CDR3 is TGTGCCAGCAGTGCTATACAGCGACTCCACAATCAGCCCCAGCATTTT.

The J gene is TRBJ1-3, the V gene TRBV30; D is ambiguous. The CDR3 runs 13 residues. With 5 bases removed from V and 1 base from J, the gap between germline ends came to 9 bases. Germline loops: CDR1 GTSNPN, CDR2 SVGIG (reference sequence). CDR3 sequence reads: CAWAGFSGNTIYF. In DNA form, the CDR3 reads TGTGCCTGGGCGGGATTTTCTGGAAACACCATATATTTT.

The chain carries TRBV5-6 and TRBJ2-1, with D possibly being TRBD2 (5 bases). The CDR3 spans 14 residues. Germline CDR1 SGHDT, CDR2 YYEEEE. The V end lost 0 bases, the J end lost 2 bases, and 6 bases lay between the germline ends. CDR3 coding DNA: TGTGCCAGCAGCTTGGTCGGGACCTACAATGAGCAGTTCTTC. It is translated as CASSLVGTYNEQFF.

This clone was picked up one time. The chain is built from TRBV9 and TRBJ1-2, with a possible D match to TRBD1 (5 bases). There are 13 residues in the CDR3. Germline values: CDR1 SGDLS, CDR2 YYNGEE. V dropped 3 bases and J dropped 8 bases, with 14 bases sitting between them. CDR3 residues: CASSGGGGGGYTF. The CDR3 DNA reads TGTGCCAGCAGCGGAGGCGGGGGTGGCGGCTACACCTTC.

This clone was seen a single time. The rearrangement joins TRBV27 to TRBJ2-1; TRBD1 or TRBD2 may be the D gene (5 bases each). The CDR3 totals 14 residues. With 3 bases removed from V and 5 bases from J, the gap between germline ends came to 11 bases. Germline V gene sequence: CDR1 MNHEY, CDR2 SMNVEV (reference sequence). Written as DNA, the CDR3 is TGTGCCAGCAGTTTTTTGGGACCAAACAATGAGCAGTTCTTC. Translation gives CASSFLGPNNEQFF.

The chain joins TRBV11-3 to TRBJ2-1; D unclear. The CDR3 totals 13 residues. CDR1 is SGHNT and CDR2 is YENEEA in the germline V gene. V was shortened by 6 bases and J by 5 bases, with 11 bases between the two germline ends. CDR3 sequence reads: CASRSPADNEQFF. The CDR3, as DNA: TGTGCCAGCAGATCTCCGGCCGACAATGAGCAGTTCTTC.